A single T cell receptor beta chain is shown here with its context. This sample is drawn from a study of blood T cell repertoires in COVID-19. Study information: Sites in the United States, Italy and Spain provided acute and convalescent COVID-19 samples.

V lost 8 bases to trimming and J lost 4 bases; unmatched junction nucleotides: 14. This CDR3 comprises 15 residues. The germline gives CDR1 SNHLY, CDR2 FYNNEI. Per the study methods: Scientists estimated how many nucleated cells there were by amplifying reference gene primers. Assay used: immunoSEQ multiplex PCR; TCRdb lists only in-frame clones, some missing. For V, J and clone size, that table is used; D and trimming come from the DNA. The sample holds some 250,000 clones, approximately 86% seen once. Specimen: peripheral blood. The V call is TRBV2, the J call TRBJ2-7; 7 bases agree with TRBD2. This sequence originates from a woman aged 25 to 39 who had recovered from COVID-19. The CDR3 coding sequence is TGTGCCAGCGCAGTTGCGGGGGACCCCATGTACGAGCAGTACTTC. This translates into CASAVAGDPMYEQYF.